One and the same sample provided the 17 T cell receptor beta chains below, sequenced in a study of cytomegalovirus exposure and HLA in healthy donors. PCR employed 60 Vbeta and 13 Jbeta primers. Assay: immunoSEQ multiplex PCR; the TCRdb copy retains only in-frame clones and omits some. Here the sample spans 200,000 to 300,000 clones, roughly 86% being singletons. The sample consisted of PBMCs. The receptors were gathered from a woman in her forties in good health and CMV-seropositive.

The genes are TRBV7-3 and TRBJ2-3; 7 positions agree with TRBD2. J gave up 4 bases and V 1 base, and 2 bases lay outside the gene matches. The germline V gene encodes CDR1 SGHTA and CDR2 FQGTGA. The CDR3 is 14 amino acids. Here the CDR3 reads CASSLMAGADTQYF. The CDR3 DNA follows: TGTGCCAGCAGCTTAATGGCGGGAGCAGATACGCAGTATTTT.

This chain uses TRBV19 with TRBJ1-2; D gene uncertain. This CDR3 region has 17 residues. CDR1 LNHDA and CDR2 SQIVND come from the germline V gene (reference sequence). V dropped 0 bases and J dropped 4 bases, with 18 bases sitting between them. DNA of the CDR3: TGTGCCAGTAGTATAGATGACCCCCGGGCGGGGAGCTATGGCTACACCTTC. Protein: CASSIDDPRAGSYGYTF.

The rearrangement links TRBV4-1 to TRBJ1-1; D call uncertain. The ends were cut back, 4 bases at V and 10 bases at J, with 22 bases in the middle. The CDR3 consists of 15 residues. Germline lookup yields CDR1 MGHRA and CDR2 YSYEKL. This chain's CDR3 is CASSPSDTFLEGAFF. The CDR3 DNA sequence: TGCGCCAGCAGCCCGAGCGACACCTTCCTGGAGGGAGCTTTCTTT.

The chain carries TRBV5-1 and TRBJ2-4; D gene uncertain. CDR1 is SGHRS and CDR2 is YFSETQ in the germline V gene. The V and J ends lost 5 bases and 1 base respectively, with 10 bases between them. The CDR3 covers 14 residues. CDR3 in DNA: TGCGCCAGCAGTCCCGCCCAGGCCAAAAACATTCAGTACTTC. This gives the protein CASSPAQAKNIQYF.

The V and J genes are TRBV19 and TRBJ2-5; D is possibly TRBD1 (6 bases). This CDR3 has 14 amino acids. Germline V lookup: CDR1 LNHDA, CDR2 SQIVND (reference sequence). Trimming removed 3 bases from V and 5 bases from J, with 13 bases in between. CDR3 sequence (DNA): TGTGCCAGTAGTATGACAGGTCGAAAGGAGACCCAGTACTTC. Protein sequence: CASSMTGRKETQYF.

This clone came up once. The gene calls are TRBV7-2 and TRBJ2-5; possible D gene TRBD1, 6 bases. The CDR3 is 15 amino acids. Trimming took 5 bases from V and 5 from J, leaving 18 bases between them. Germline assignment: CDR1 SGHTA and CDR2 FQGNSA. In DNA, the CDR3 is TGTGCCAGCAGCCGTCTCAGGGGTGGGCGGGAGACCCAGTACTTC. Translated, it gives CASSRLRGGRETQYF.

This chain connects TRBV7-2 to TRBJ2-5, with 8 bases identical to TRBD2. This CDR3 is 16 amino acids long. V lost 2 bases and J lost 1; bases outside the gene matches: 6. Germline V CDR1 and CDR2: SGHTA, FQGNSA. CDR3 bases: TGTGCCAGCAGCTTACGGGCTAGCGGGTTCCAAGAGACCCAGTACTTC. Translated: CASSLRASGFQETQYF.

DNA of the CDR3: TGTGCCAGCAAACCCGCAGGGATGAACTATGGCTACACCTTC. This sequence encodes CASKPAGMNYGYTF. V is TRBV28 and J is TRBJ1-2; the D gene is possibly TRBD1 (5 bases). CDR3 length: 14 residues. Trimming cost V 7 bases and J 2 bases, with 14 bases left between them. The germline gives CDR1 MDHEN, CDR2 SYDVKM.

This chain links TRBV9 with TRBJ2-2; D is uncertain. In germline, CDR1 is SGDLS, CDR2 YYNGEE. The germline V and J ends were trimmed by 0 bases and 5 bases, with 17 bases remaining between them. The CDR3 extends over 17 amino acids. As DNA, the CDR3 is TGTGCCAGCAGCGTAGTGGCCGCGACCGACAAAACCGGGGAGCTGTTTTTT. Its translation: CASSVVAATDKTGELFF.

V and J are TRBV6-1 and TRBJ2-1, with TRBD2 identical over 12 bases. The CDR3 is made up of 13 amino acids. Germline V gene data show CDR1 as MNHNS and CDR2 as SASEGT. Trimming at V came to 6 bases and at J to 7 bases, leaving 1 base not matched to a gene. Here the CDR3 DNA reads TGTGCCAGCAGGACTAGCGGGAGTAATGAGCAGTTCTTC. Translated, it gives CASRTSGSNEQFF.

The rearrangement joins TRBV5-1 to TRBJ2-7, with D perhaps TRBD2 (5 bases). The V gene's germline CDR1 is SGHRS and CDR2 YFSETQ. Between the trimmed V and J ends, which lost 0 bases and 4 bases, there was a span of 20 bases. The CDR3 consists of 17 residues. The CDR3 DNA follows: TGCGCCAGCAGCTTGGGGGCCCGGACTCCGCGACCATACGAGCAGTACTTC. It specifies CASSLGARTPRPYEQYF.

This clone was seen a handful of times. In the same sample, other DNA sequences code for this CDR3. The chain links TRBV18 to TRBJ1-1; D is ambiguous. The CDR3 consists of 13 residues. V was trimmed by 1 base and J by 3 bases, leaving 6 bases between them. The germline CDR1 and CDR2 sequences are KGHSH and LQKENI. The CDR3 reads CASSPRGDTEAFF. DNA for the CDR3: TGTGCCAGCTCACCACGCGGGGACACTGAAGCTTTCTTT.

The gene calls are TRBV18 and TRBJ1-1, with D perhaps TRBD1 (6 bases). V was cut by 3 bases and J by 1 base, with 12 bases left in between. The CDR3 has 15 residues. Germline values: CDR1 KGHSH, CDR2 LQKENI. The DNA of the CDR3 is TGTGCCAGCTCACCTTTGGGGGGGCAGAACACTGAAGCTTTCTTT. This gives the protein CASSPLGGQNTEAFF.

The chain uses TRBV19 and TRBJ2-7; 7 bases align to TRBD1. V lost 5 bases and J lost 11; bases outside the gene matches: 9. There are 12 residues in the CDR3. Germline lookup yields CDR1 LNHDA and CDR2 SQIVND (reference sequence). This chain's CDR3 is CASSERQGGKYF. As DNA, the CDR3 is TGTGCCAGTAGTGAGAGACAGGGTGGAAAGTACTTC.

This chain uses TRBV11-2 with TRBJ2-7; D perhaps matches TRBD2 (5 bases). Between the trimmed V and J ends, which lost 5 bases and 6 bases, there was a span of 14 bases. The CDR3 totals 13 residues. Germline V gene data show CDR1 as SGHAT and CDR2 as FQNNGV. The CDR3 bases are TGTGCCAGCAGCCCCGACCCGGGATCCGAGCAGTACTTC. Translating it yields CASSPDPGSEQYF.

This clone was picked up a small number of times. Other DNA sequences in this sample translate to the same CDR3. V is TRBV28 and J is TRBJ2-3, with D tentatively TRBD1 (6 bases). Germline CDR1 is MDHEN and CDR2 is SYDVKM. The CDR3 extends over 15 amino acids. Deletions cut 2 bases from V and 0 bases from J, with 9 bases between. The CDR3 DNA sequence: TGTGCCAGCAGTTTAACAGGGTCTAGCACAGATACGCAGTATTTT. Encoded protein: CASSLTGSSTDTQYF. Supplemented by reference TRBV28 and TRBJ2-3, the full variable domain reads DVKVTQSSRYLVKRTGEKVFLECVQDMDHENMFWYRQDPGLGLRLIYFSYDVKMKEKGDIPEGYSVSREKKERFSLILESASTNQTSMYLCASSLTGSSTDTQYFGPGTRLTVL.

The chain joins TRBV14 to TRBJ2-6, with 8 bases identical to TRBD1. Per the germline V gene, CDR1 is SGHDN and CDR2 is FVKESK. Trimming cost V 4 bases and J 0 bases; bases outside gene matches: 8. This CDR3 is 18 amino acids long. Here the CDR3 DNA reads TGTGCCAGCAGCCCACCTGGGACAGGACTCTCTGGGGCCAACGTCCTGACTTTC. Protein: CASSPPGTGLSGANVLTF.